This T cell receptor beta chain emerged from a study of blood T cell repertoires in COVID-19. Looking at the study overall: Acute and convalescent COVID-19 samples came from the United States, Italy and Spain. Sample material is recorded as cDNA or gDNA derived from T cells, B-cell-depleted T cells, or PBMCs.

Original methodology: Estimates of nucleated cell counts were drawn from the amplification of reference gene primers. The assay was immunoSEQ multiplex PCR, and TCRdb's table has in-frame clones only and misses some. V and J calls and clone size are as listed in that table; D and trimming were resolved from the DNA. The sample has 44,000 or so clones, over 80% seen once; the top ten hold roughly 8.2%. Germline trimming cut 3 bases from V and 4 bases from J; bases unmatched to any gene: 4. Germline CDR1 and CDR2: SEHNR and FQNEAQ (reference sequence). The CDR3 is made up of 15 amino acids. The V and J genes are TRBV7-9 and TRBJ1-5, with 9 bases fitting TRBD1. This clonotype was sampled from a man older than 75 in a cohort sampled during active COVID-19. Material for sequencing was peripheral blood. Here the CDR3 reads CASSFGTGLNQPQHF. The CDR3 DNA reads TGTGCCAGCAGCTTCGGGACAGGGCTTAATCAGCCCCAGCATTTT.